This T cell receptor (beta chain) comes out of a study of patients and donors after allogeneic stem cell transplantation (dated by TCRdb to between 2020 and 2021). The protocol used for the library was RT-PCR. Data came from a NextSeq 550. TCRdb took the public reads, trimmed them with fastp at Q25, ran MiXCR for clone calling and kept in-frame beta chains. Rows with one shared CDR3 protein collapse into an entry with the most common genes and DNA. This sample comprises approximately 170,000 distinct CDR3 sequences, approximately 30% of them detected only once. 3.2% of the sample comes from the top ten. In regard to this clonotype: Its antigen remains undetermined. No much larger clone is present one base from it, and per-base qualities are unavailable.

Sequenced input: blood, either unsorted or a sorted T cell fraction (not recorded which). The TCR sequence derives from a human donor who was either an allogeneic HSCT recipient or a stem cell or donor lymphocyte infusion donor (not recorded which). It is not recorded whose cells these are; they may come from a transplant donor.

The CDR3 region reads CASSLYGVDTQYF. The DNA sequence follows: TGTGCCAGCAGTTTATATGGTGTAGATACGCAGTATTTT. This chain joins TRBV27 to TRBJ2-3; the D gene remains uncertain. Trimming costs V 1 base and J 5 bases, and their ends lie 7 bases apart. For CDR1 and CDR2, the germline V gene (reference sequence) lists MNHEY and SMNVEV. The CDR3, cysteine through phenylalanine, is 13 amino acids long. Only the CDR3 part of the read is kept: 39 bases, read in frame from the first base.